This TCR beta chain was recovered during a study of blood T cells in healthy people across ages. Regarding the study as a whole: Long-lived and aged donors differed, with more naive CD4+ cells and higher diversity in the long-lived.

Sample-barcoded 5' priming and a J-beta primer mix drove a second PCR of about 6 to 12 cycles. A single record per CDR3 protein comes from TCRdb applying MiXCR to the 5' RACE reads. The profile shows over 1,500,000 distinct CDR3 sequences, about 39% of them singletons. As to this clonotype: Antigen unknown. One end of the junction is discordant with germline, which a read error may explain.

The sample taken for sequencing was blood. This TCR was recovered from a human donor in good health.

The CDR3, as DNA: TGCAGCGTTGATGAGGGTGGCACTGGAGCTTTCTTT. As protein: CSVDEGGTGAFF. The V call is TRBV29-1, the J call TRBJ1-1; D is unresolved. Germline lookup yields CDR1 SQVTM and CDR2 ANQGSEA. The CDR3 totals 12 residues.